These T cell receptor beta chains were read from a single sample in a study of blood T cell repertoires in COVID-19. The data were produced by immunoSEQ multiplex PCR, yet TCRdb's version contains in-frame clones alone and is incomplete. The sample carries hundreds of thousands of clones, roughly 86% recorded once. Source material: peripheral blood. These receptors all stem from a man in his sixties with acute or convalescent COVID-19. Both conserved end residues are part of each CDR3. Fields, in order: J gene, D gene, V gene, clone size, CDR3 DNA, CDR3 protein. A D gene is named only where the DNA matches it firmly. The size entry is marked missing in some rows and otherwise reads once, few, many or a size class.

>TRBJ2-3|NA|TRBV11-2|NA
TGTGCCAGCAGCGCGGGGGCGCGAGGGGGTACAGATACGCAGTATTTT
CASSAGARGGTDTQYF
>TRBJ2-3|TRBD2|TRBV19|NA
TGTGCCAGTAGCTTTAGCGGGGGGGGTGCAGATACGCAGTATTTT
CASSFSGGGADTQYF
>TRBJ2-5|NA|TRBV5-1|NA
TGCGCCAGCAGCATCCCGGGGACAACCCAAGAGACCCAGTACTTC
CASSIPGTTQETQYF
>TRBJ2-7|NA|TRBV14|NA
TGTGCCAGCAGCCCCATAGGCCAGGGTCGAAACGAGCAGTACTTC
CASSPIGQGRNEQYF
>TRBJ1-5|TRBD1|TRBV7-8|NA
TGTGCCAGCACCCCAGGGGGTTGGAATCAGCCCCAGCATTTT
CASTPGGWNQPQHF
>TRBJ1-4|NA|TRBV30|NA
TGTGCCTGGACTGCGGGGGGGAATGAAAAACTGTTTTTT
CAWTAGGNEKLFF
>TRBJ1-6|NA|TRBV9|NA
TGTGCCAGCAGCGTCCTAGAGGAGTCACCCCTCCACTTT
CASSVLEESPLHF
>TRBJ1-2|NA|TRBV19|few
TGTGCCAGTAGTAAACAGGGTCTCTATGGCTACACCTTC
CASSKQGLYGYTF
>TRBJ2-6|NA|TRBV18|NA
TGTGCCAGCTCCCAGGGGAGGGGCAGGGCCAACGTCCTGACTTTC
CASSQGRGRANVLTF
>TRBJ1-3|TRBD1|TRBV19|once
TGTGCCAGTAGTATCGGGACAGGGGCTGGAAACACCATATATTTT
CASSIGTGAGNTIYF
>TRBJ2-3|TRBD1|TRBV5-1|once
TGCGCCAGCAGCTTGGGGGTTGGACAGGCTCTCAGCACAGATACGCAGTATTTT
CASSLGVGQALSTDTQYF
>TRBJ1-2|NA|TRBV6-5|NA
TGTGCCAGCAGTTCCTCCGGGACAACCCTGAACTATGGCTACACCTTC
CASSSSGTTLNYGYTF
>TRBJ1-2|TRBD1|TRBV10-3|once
TGTGCCATACTACTTACAGGGGGAGCTAACTATGGCTACACCTTC
CAILLTGGANYGYTF
>TRBJ2-4|NA|TRBV21-1|NA
TGTGCCAGCAGCAACAGAACCGGGTCTCACCTTACCAAAAACATTCAGTACTTC
CASSNRTGSHLTKNIQYF
>TRBJ1-5|NA|TRBV27|NA
TGTGCCAGCAGTCCCCGGACAGCCGATCAGCCCCAGCATTTT
CASSPRTADQPQHF
>TRBJ1-3|TRBD1|TRBV19|NA
TGTGCCAGTAGCGCAAGGAAAAGACAGGGCTCTGGAAACACCATATATTTT
CASSARKRQGSGNTIYF
>TRBJ1-2|TRBD1|TRBV7-9|NA
TGTGCCAGCAGCTCGACAGGGGGTTATGGCTACACCTTC
CASSSTGGYGYTF
>TRBJ2-7|TRBD1|TRBV15|NA
TGTGCCACCAGCAGAGATCCCACCGGGACAGGGGTTTCCTACGAGCAGTACTTC
CATSRDPTGTGVSYEQYF
>TRBJ2-2|NA|TRBV6-5|NA
TGTGCCACCTCTGCGGTTCAGGGGGGAACCGGGGAGCTGTTTTTT
CATSAVQGGTGELFF
>TRBJ2-2|TRBD1|TRBV13|NA
TGTGCCAGCAGCCCCCGGACAGGGGACACCGGGGAGCTGTTTTTT
CASSPRTGDTGELFF
>TRBJ2-7|NA|TRBV4-2|NA
TGTGCCAGCAGCCAAGATATTCGGGTTTTAGAACAGTACTTC
CASSQDIRVLEQYF
>TRBJ1-2|TRBD1|TRBV6-6|NA
TGTGCCAGCAGTCGCGGGAGCGTTTCGGACAGGGCCCTAAAAGGAGGTCCTAACTATGGCTACACCTTC
CASSRGSVSDRALKGGPNYGYTF
>TRBJ2-3|NA|TRBV4-3|NA
TGCGCCAGCAGCCAAGATTTTGGTGGTAGCTTCGCAGATACGCAGTATTTT
CASSQDFGGSFADTQYF
>TRBJ2-7|TRBD2|TRBV9|NA
TGTGCCAGCAGCGTAGGTAGTGGGACTAGCGGGGCGTCCTACGAGCAGTACTTC
CASSVGSGTSGASYEQYF
>TRBJ1-2|NA|TRBV19|few
TGTGCCAGTATGGCCCCGGAGGGCTACACCTTC
CASMAPEGYTF
>TRBJ1-1|TRBD1|TRBV7-9|NA
TGTGCCAGCAGCCCTTCACAGGGGGCCTACACTGAAGCTTTCTTT
CASSPSQGAYTEAFF
>TRBJ1-6|NA|TRBV19|few
TGTGCCAGTAGTCAGGGGTCCCTTAATTCACCCCTCCACTTT
CASSQGSLNSPLHF
>TRBJ2-7|NA|TRBV13|NA
TGTGCCAGCAGCTTAGAAGGACAAAGCTACGAGCAGTACTTC
CASSLEGQSYEQYF
>TRBJ2-3|TRBD2|TRBV5-4|NA
TGTGCCAGCAGCTCCGGACTAGCGGGGGGGCTGTATACGCAGTATTTT
CASSSGLAGGLYTQYF
>TRBJ1-1|NA|TRBV6-4|NA
TGTGCCAGCAGTGACACCGGAAAGGGAGTGAACACTGAAGCTTTCTTT
CASSDTGKGVNTEAFF
>TRBJ2-7|TRBD2|TRBV6-2/TRBV6-3|NA
TGTGCCAGCAGTTCCGCCGCGCTAGCGGGCCGGTACGAGCAGTACTTC
CASSSAALAGRYEQYF